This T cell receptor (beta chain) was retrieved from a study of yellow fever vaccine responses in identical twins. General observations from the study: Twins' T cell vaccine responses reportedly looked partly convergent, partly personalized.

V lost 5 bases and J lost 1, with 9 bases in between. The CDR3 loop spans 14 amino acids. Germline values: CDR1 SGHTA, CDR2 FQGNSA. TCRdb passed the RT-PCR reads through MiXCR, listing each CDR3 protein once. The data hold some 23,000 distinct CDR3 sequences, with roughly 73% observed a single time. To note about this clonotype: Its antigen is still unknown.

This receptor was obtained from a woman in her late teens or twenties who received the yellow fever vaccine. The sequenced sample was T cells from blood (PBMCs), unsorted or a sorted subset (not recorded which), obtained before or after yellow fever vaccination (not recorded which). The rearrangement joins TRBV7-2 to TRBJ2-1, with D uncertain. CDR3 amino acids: CASSQKPSYNEQFF. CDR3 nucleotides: TGTGCCAGCAGCCAGAAACCTTCCTACAATGAGCAGTTCTTC.